Listed here is a single TCR beta chain. This CDR3 comprises 15 residues. Trimming stripped 4 bases from V and 4 bases from J, with 19 bases between. In germline, CDR1 is GTSNPN, CDR2 SVGIG (reference sequence). The data were taken from a study of CD8+ T cells in alopecia areata. RNA, once extracted, was reverse transcribed into cDNA for use as the sequencing template. The table came from immunoSEQ multiplex PCR; TCRdb's copy has only in-frame clones and leaves some out. The sample carries 150,000 to 250,000 clones, 60% recorded once. Treatment in this sample: oral pan-JAK inhibitor, 5-10 mg twice daily.

This material consisted of CD4+ T cells sorted from blood, taken at week 4, from a patient treated with tofacitinib. This TCR came from a human donor with alopecia areata. The chain carries TRBV30 and TRBJ1-1; maybe TRBD1 (5 bases). The CDR3 sequence is CAWTRRGGWVTEAFF. DNA of the CDR3: TGTGCCTGGACCCGACGGGGGGGTTGGGTCACTGAAGCTTTCTTT.